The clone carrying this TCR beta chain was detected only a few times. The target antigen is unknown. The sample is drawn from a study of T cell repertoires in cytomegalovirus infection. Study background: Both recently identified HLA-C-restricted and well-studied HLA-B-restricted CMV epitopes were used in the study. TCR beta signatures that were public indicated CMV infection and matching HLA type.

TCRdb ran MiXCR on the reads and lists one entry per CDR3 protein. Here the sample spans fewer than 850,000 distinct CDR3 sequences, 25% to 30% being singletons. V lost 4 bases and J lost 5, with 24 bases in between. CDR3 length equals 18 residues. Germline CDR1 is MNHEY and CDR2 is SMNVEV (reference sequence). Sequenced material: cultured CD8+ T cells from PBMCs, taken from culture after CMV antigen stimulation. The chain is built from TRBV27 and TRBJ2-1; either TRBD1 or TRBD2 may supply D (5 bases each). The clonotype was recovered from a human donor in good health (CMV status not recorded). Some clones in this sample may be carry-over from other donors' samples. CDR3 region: CASSSGARYDYLDNEQFF. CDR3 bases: TGTGCCAGCAGTTCCGGGGCTAGGTACGACTACCTAGACAATGAGCAGTTCTTC.